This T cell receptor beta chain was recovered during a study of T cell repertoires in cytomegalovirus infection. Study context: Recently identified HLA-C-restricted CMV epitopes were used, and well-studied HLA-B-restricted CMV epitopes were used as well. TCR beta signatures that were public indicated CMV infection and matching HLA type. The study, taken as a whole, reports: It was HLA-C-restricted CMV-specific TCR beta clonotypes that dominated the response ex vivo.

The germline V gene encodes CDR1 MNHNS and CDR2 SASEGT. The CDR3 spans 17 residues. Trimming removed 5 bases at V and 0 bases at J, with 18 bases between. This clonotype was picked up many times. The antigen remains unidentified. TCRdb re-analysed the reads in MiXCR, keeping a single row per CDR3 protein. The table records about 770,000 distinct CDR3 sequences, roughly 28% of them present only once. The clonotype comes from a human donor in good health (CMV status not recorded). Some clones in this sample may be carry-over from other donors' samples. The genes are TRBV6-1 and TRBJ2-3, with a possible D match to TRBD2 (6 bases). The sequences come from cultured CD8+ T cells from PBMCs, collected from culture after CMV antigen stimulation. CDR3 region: CASSNPEGGVSTDTQYF. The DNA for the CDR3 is TGTGCCAGCAGTAACCCGGAAGGCGGGGTTAGCACAGATACGCAGTATTTT.